A selection of T cell receptor beta chains follows, all from one sample in a study of blood T cell repertoires in COVID-19. Produced via immunoSEQ multiplex PCR; TCRdb's table is partial and in-frame only. The sample lists 350,000 to 400,000 clones; more than 70% were seen once. Sequenced material: peripheral blood. The receptor source for this set is a woman in her 30s with COVID-19, enrolled during active disease. CDR3s include the opening cysteine and the closing phenylalanine or tryptophan. The D gene is left open where the match is weak. Rows may omit the clone size; those that give it use once, few, many or a size class.

d_call	clone_size	j_call	v_call	cdr3_nt	cdr3_aa
-	once	TRBJ1-1	TRBV29-1	TGCAGCGTTGAAGATCAGGGGAGGAACACTGAAGCTTTCTTT	CSVEDQGRNTEAFF
-	-	TRBJ1-6	TRBV19	TGTGCCAGTCAACAGGAGACCCGTTCACCCCTCCACTTT	CASQQETRSPLHF
-	once	TRBJ2-1	TRBV7-9	TGTGCCAGCAGCAGCCCTGAGGCGGGGATCTCCTACAATGAGCAGTTCTTC	CASSSPEAGISYNEQFF
TRBD2	-	TRBJ2-3	TRBV5-1	TGCGCCAGCAGCCCCGGACTAGCGGCGGCAGATACGCAGTATTTT	CASSPGLAAADTQYF
TRBD1	-	TRBJ1-1	TRBV6-5	TGTGCCAGCAGTCACAGGGGTGGCACTGAAGCTTTCTTT	CASSHRGGTEAFF
TRBD1	-	TRBJ2-5	TRBV7-8	TGTGCCAGCAGCTTTAGGGGGCCTGAGACCCAGTACTTC	CASSFRGPETQYF
-	-	TRBJ2-7	TRBV18	TGTGCCAGCTCCGAGAGACAGACTTCCTACGAGCAGTACTTC	CASSERQTSYEQYF
-	-	TRBJ1-5	TRBV19	TGTGCCAGTAGGGACTTTAGCAATCAGCCCCAGCATTTT	CASRDFSNQPQHF
-	-	TRBJ1-5	TRBV20-1	TGCAGTGCTAGTCCAGGGCTTAGCAATCAGCCCCAGCATTTT	CSASPGLSNQPQHF
-	-	TRBJ2-1	TRBV19	TGTGCCAGTAGTATAGACTCCCCTAATGAGCAGTTCTTC	CASSIDSPNEQFF
TRBD1	-	TRBJ2-2	TRBV6-2/TRBV6-3	TGTGCCAGCAGTTATGATCCAGGGGGCCGGGACACCGGGGAGCTGTTTTTT	CASSYDPGGRDTGELFF
-	few	TRBJ1-3	TRBV28	TGTGCCAGCAGTTTAATCCAGGGCACTGGAAACACCATATATTTT	CASSLIQGTGNTIYF
-	-	TRBJ1-6	TRBV7-2	TGTGCCAGCAGCTTAAAAGCAGGGGCGAGGAATTCACCCCTCCACTTT	CASSLKAGARNSPLHF
-	-	TRBJ2-5	TRBV2	TGTGCCAGCAGGGGGGTAGGGGGTAAGCTCGAGACCCAGTACTTC	CASRGVGGKLETQYF
-	-	TRBJ1-1	TRBV11-2	TGTGCCAGCAGCTTATATCCCCAGGGGTCGAACACTGAAGCTTTCTTT	CASSLYPQGSNTEAFF
-	-	TRBJ2-1	TRBV5-4	TGTGCCAGCAGCTCCAGGGTTGCGGGGGCGTACAATGAGCAGTTCTTC	CASSSRVAGAYNEQFF
TRBD1	-	TRBJ2-7	TRBV5-4	TGTGCCAGCAGCGCGGACAGGTACTTCTCCTACGAGCAGTACTTC	CASSADRYFSYEQYF